The 23 T cell receptor beta chains below come from one sample, sequenced in a study of blood T cells in healthy people across ages. A J-beta primer mix and a sample-barcoded 5' primer were used in a second PCR of roughly 6 to 12 cycles. TCRdb re-called the 5' RACE reads with MiXCR, one entry per CDR3 protein. The sample holds over 1,200,000 distinct CDR3 sequences; approximately 59% are singletons and the top ten take 6.5% to 8.5%. The sequenced sample was blood. The source of these receptors is a man in his late teens or twenties in good health.

This sequence joins TRBV7-9 and TRBJ2-1; possibly TRBD2 for D (5 bases). V lost 3 bases and J 3 bases, leaving 12 bases between the germline ends. The CDR3 has 15 residues. Germline V gene sequence: CDR1 SEHNR, CDR2 FQNEAQ (reference sequence). The CDR3 DNA reads TGTGCCAGCAGCTTTGGTGCGGGCAGCTACAATGAGCAGTTCTTC. This gives the protein CASSFGAGSYNEQFF.

About this clonotype: The junction does not match germline at one end; this may be a read error. This chain uses TRBV7-6 with TRBJ2-3; D remains unclear. The germline CDR1 and CDR2 sequences are SGHVS and FNYEAQ. The CDR3 consists of 14 residues. The CDR3 region is CASSLVGSTDAQYF. CDR3 coding DNA: TGTGCCAGCAGCTTAGTAGGGTCCACAGATGCGCAGTATTTT.

The rearrangement uses TRBV13 and TRBJ2-7; D possibly uses TRBD1 or TRBD2 (5 bases each). Trimming stripped 7 bases from V and 1 base from J, with 14 bases between. The CDR3 is 14 residues long. Germline V gene sequence: CDR1 PRHDT, CDR2 FYEKMQ (reference sequence). CDR3 sequence reads: CASNPPEGSYEQYF. CDR3 sequence (DNA): TGTGCCAGCAACCCACCCGAGGGGTCCTACGAGCAGTACTTC.

This chain links TRBV20-1 with TRBJ2-1; 13 nucleotides match TRBD2. With 5 bases clipped from V and 2 bases from J, the junction kept 6 bases outside the gene matches. Germline CDR1 is DFQATT and CDR2 is SNEGSKA (reference sequence). CDR3 length equals 16 residues. CDR3 sequence (DNA): TGCAGTGCTCGCACTAGCGGGGGGGCCCCCTACAATGAGCAGTTCTTC. Protein product: CSARTSGGAPYNEQFF.

This clonotype was observed a handful of times. The V call is TRBV5-5, the J call TRBJ2-1; possible D gene TRBD1, 7 bases. CDR3 length: 20 amino acids. V lost 0 bases, J lost 0 bases, and 22 bases lay in between. Germline values: CDR1 SGHKS, CDR2 YYEKEE (reference sequence). As DNA, the CDR3 is TGTGCCAGCAGCTTGGAGGAGGGGGCCCTCCTTCTAAGCTCCTACAATGAGCAGTTCTTC. Its protein is CASSLEEGALLLSSYNEQFF.

The table lists this clonotype with a count of one. V gene TRBV14 combines with J gene TRBJ2-7; 8 nucleotides match TRBD2. The germline gives CDR1 SGHDN, CDR2 FVKESK. The CDR3 length is 13 residues. V shed 6 bases, J shed 6 bases, and the junction held 7 bases outside the gene matches. The CDR3 spells CASRVSGNVEQYF. The CDR3 nucleotides read TGTGCCAGCAGAGTTAGCGGGAATGTCGAGCAGTACTTC. The full variable domain, with the rest looked up from reference TRBV14 and TRBJ2-7, is EAGVTQFPSHSVIEKGQTVTLRCDPISGHDNLYWYRRVMGKEIKFLLHFVKESKQDESGMPNNRFLAERTGGTYSTLKVQPAELEDSGVYFCASRVSGNVEQYFGPGTRLTVT.

The chain couples TRBV6-2 or TRBV6-3 to TRBJ2-6; TRBD1 is a possible D gene (6 bases). Germline V CDR1 and CDR2: MNHEY, SVGEGT. V was pared by 6 bases and J by 0 bases, with 21 bases between. CDR3 size: 19 residues. Here the CDR3 reads CASRLKDRLLSSGANVLTF. CDR3 in DNA: TGTGCCAGCAGGCTGAAGGACAGACTTCTGTCCTCTGGGGCCAACGTCCTGACTTTC.

The chain recombines TRBV12-3 or TRBV12-4 with TRBJ2-1; the match to TRBD1 covers 9 bases. The CDR3 spans 16 residues. V shed 6 bases, J shed 7 bases, and the junction held 13 bases outside the gene matches. The CDR3 DNA reads TGTGCCAGCAGGGACAGGGGCAGAAAAACCGGGAATGAGCAGTTCTTC. This encodes CASRDRGRKTGNEQFF.

The chain couples TRBV4-3 to TRBJ2-1; no clear D gene. The DNA end is a closer match to TRBJ2-7, so the J assignment may be wrong. CDR1 is LGHNA, CDR2 YSLEER, per germline. This CDR3 contains 13 residues. CDR3 loop: CASSSILYNEQYF. DNA of the CDR3: TGCGCCAGCAGCAGTATTCTATACAATGAGCAGTACTTC.

In its sample, this clonotype was seen a few times. The chain carries TRBV15 and TRBJ2-1; D not resolved. The germline V gene has CDR1 LNHNV and CDR2 YYDKDF (reference sequence). Trimming removed 0 bases at V and 8 bases at J, with 14 bases between. The CDR3 length is 15 residues. The chain's CDR3 is CATSRDRWLWDEQFF. The CDR3 DNA sequence: TGTGCCACCAGCAGAGATCGTTGGCTGTGGGATGAGCAGTTCTTC.

This chain connects TRBV24-1 to TRBJ2-5; possible D gene TRBD2, 6 bases. V was cut by 4 bases and J by 3 bases, with 14 bases left in between. The CDR3 runs to 15 residues. CDR1 KGHDR and CDR2 SFDVKD come from the germline V gene. CDR3: CATSEAGTGEETQYF. CDR3 coding DNA: TGTGCCACCAGTGAGGCCGGGACGGGAGAAGAGACCCAGTACTTC.

The genes are TRBV4-2 and TRBJ2-5, with 9 positions matching TRBD1. Gene TRBJ2-7 matches the end of the DNA better, so the J call may be wrong. Per germline, CDR1 LGHNA and CDR2 YNFKEQ. This CDR3 is built from 15 residues. DNA for the CDR3: TGTGCCAGCAGCCAAGATAGACAGGGGGGCAACGAGCAGTACTTC. Translated, it gives CASSQDRQGGNEQYF.

This chain connects TRBV12-3 or TRBV12-4 to TRBJ2-7; D is uncertain. CDR3 length equals 13 residues. Trimming removed 3 bases at V and 3 bases at J, with 9 bases between. The CDR3 DNA sequence: TGTGCCAGCAGTTTCGGGCCACTCTACGAGCAGTACTTC. Its protein is CASSFGPLYEQYF.

In this sample, this clonotype turned up a few times. The chain couples TRBV4-3 to TRBJ2-7; 7 bases agree with TRBD1. This CDR3 is built from 15 residues. Germline CDR1 reads LGHNA; CDR2 reads YSLEER. The junction had 10 bases not matched to a gene; V was cut back by 2 bases and J by 6 bases. This CDR3 reads CASSQRLGTGVEQYF. CDR3 in DNA: TGCGCCAGCAGCCAAAGATTAGGAACAGGGGTCGAGCAGTACTTC.

The rearrangement joins TRBV4-2 to TRBJ2-1; 11 bases fit TRBD2. There are 17 residues in the CDR3. Germline values: CDR1 LGHNA, CDR2 YNFKEQ. V shed 4 bases, J shed 5 bases, and the junction held 10 bases outside the gene matches. The CDR3 is CASSPFQLAGAHNEQFF. The CDR3 region has the DNA TGTGCCAGCAGCCCTTTCCAACTAGCGGGAGCCCACAATGAGCAGTTCTTC.

V is TRBV5-1 and J is TRBJ2-1, with D perhaps given as TRBD1 or TRBD2 (5 bases each). The CDR3 has 17 residues. Germline values: CDR1 SGHRS, CDR2 YFSETQ. V was shortened by 0 bases and J by 0 bases, with 13 bases between the two germline ends. CDR3 DNA: TGCGCCAGCAGCTTGGTAGGTGGGGGAAACTCCTACAATGAGCAGTTCTTC. Amino acid sequence: CASSLVGGGNSYNEQFF.

The V and J genes are TRBV29-1 and TRBJ2-6; D ambiguous. This CDR3 comprises 13 residues. Germline assignment: CDR1 SQVTM and CDR2 ANQGSEA. V shed 6 bases and J shed 0 bases, with 6 bases lying between them. The CDR3 loop is CSVRFSGANVLTF. CDR3 sequence (DNA): TGCAGCGTCCGTTTCTCTGGGGCCAACGTCCTGACTTTC. The whole variable domain, filled in from reference TRBV29-1 and TRBJ2-6, reads SAVISQKPSRDICQRGTSLTIQCQVDSQVTMMFWYRQQPGQSLTLIATANQGSEATYESGFVIDKFPISRPNLTFSTLTVSNMSPEDSSIYLCSVRFSGANVLTFGAGSRLTVL.

CDR3 residues: CASSEDFSPDEQFF. CDR3 bases: TGTGCCAGCAGTGAAGATTTTAGCCCAGATGAGCAGTTCTTC. The gene calls are TRBV6-1 and TRBJ2-1; D is unresolved. Germline lookup yields CDR1 MNHNS and CDR2 SASEGT. The length of the CDR3 is 14 residues. V was clipped by 1 base and J by 8 bases, with 12 bases between them.

This clonotype was seen a handful of times. The chain recombines TRBV4-2 with TRBJ2-4; 8 bases align to TRBD2. The J segment lost 13 bases and the V segment lost 1 base, leaving 6 bases of the junction unmatched. Germline CDR1 is LGHNA and CDR2 is YNFKEQ. CDR3 length: 13 residues. The CDR3 protein is CASSQGLAGAQYF. CDR3 coding DNA: TGTGCCAGCAGCCAAGGGCTAGCGGGCGCGCAGTACTTC.

J is TRBJ2-7 and V is TRBV21-1. TRBV21-1 is a listed pseudogene. The CDR3 sequence is 16 residues long. CDR3 nucleotide sequence: TGTGCCAGCAGCAAAGCGCCTGACAGGATATCCTACGAGCAGTACTTC. It translates to CASSKAPDRISYEQYF.

The chain carries TRBV9 and TRBJ2-3; possible D gene TRBD1, 6 bases. Looked up from germline, CDR1 is SGDLS and CDR2 is YYNGEE. This CDR3 has 15 residues. Trimming removed 0 bases at V and 0 bases at J, with 8 bases between. CDR3 region: CASSVGGRSTDTQYF. CDR3 DNA: TGTGCCAGCAGCGTAGGGGGGCGAAGCACAGATACGCAGTATTTT.

The CDR3 is CASSLVEGVRHGTQYF. The CDR3 bases are TGTGCCAGCAGCTTAGTGGAAGGAGTCCGACACGGAACGCAGTATTTT. The chain carries TRBV11-2 and TRBJ2-3; no firm D call. Germline CDR1 reads SGHAT; CDR2 reads FQNNGV. The CDR3 runs to 16 residues. V was pared by 1 base and J by 9 bases, with 20 bases between.

This chain links TRBV15 with TRBJ1-2, with a tentative D call TRBD1 (5 bases). In germline, CDR1 is LNHNV, CDR2 YYDKDF (reference sequence). The CDR3 contains 14 residues. V gave up 0 bases and J gave up 8 bases, with 13 bases separating them. The DNA for the CDR3 is TGTGCCACCAGCAGAGATCGGCAATCAGGGGGCTACACCTTC. Its protein product is CATSRDRQSGGYTF.